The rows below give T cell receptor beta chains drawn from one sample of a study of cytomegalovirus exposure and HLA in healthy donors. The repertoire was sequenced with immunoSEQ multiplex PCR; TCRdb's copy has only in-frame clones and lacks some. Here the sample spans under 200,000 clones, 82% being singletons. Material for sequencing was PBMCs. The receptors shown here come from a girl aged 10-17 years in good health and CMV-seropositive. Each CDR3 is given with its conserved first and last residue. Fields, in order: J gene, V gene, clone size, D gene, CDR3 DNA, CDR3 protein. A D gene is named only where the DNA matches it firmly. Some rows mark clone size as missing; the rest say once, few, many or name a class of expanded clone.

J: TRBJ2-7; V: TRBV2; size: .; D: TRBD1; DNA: TGTGCCAGCAGCCCGCTAGACAGGGGAGAGTACGAGCAGTACTTC; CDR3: CASSPLDRGEYEQYF
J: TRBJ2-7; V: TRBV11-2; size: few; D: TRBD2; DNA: TGTGCCAGCAGCTTAGTAGCGGGGGCCCAGAATTACGAGCAGTACTTC; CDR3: CASSLVAGAQNYEQYF
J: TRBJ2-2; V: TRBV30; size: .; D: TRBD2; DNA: TGTGCCCATAGCGGGTCGAACACCGGGGAGCTGTTTTTT; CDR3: CAHSGSNTGELFF
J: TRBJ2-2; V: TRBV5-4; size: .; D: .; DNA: TGTGCCAGCAGCTTGGTAGGGGGTGCGAACACCGGGGAGCTGTTTTTT; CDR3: CASSLVGGANTGELFF
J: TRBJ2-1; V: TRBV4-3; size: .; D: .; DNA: TGCGCCAGCAGCCGAGGGGGTGAGCAGTTCTTC; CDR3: CASSRGGEQFF
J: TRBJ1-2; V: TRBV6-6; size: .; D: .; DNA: TGTGCCAGCAGCAGACAAGACCCTGGCTACACCTTC; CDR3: CASSRQDPGYTF
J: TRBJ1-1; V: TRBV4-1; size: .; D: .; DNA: TGCGCCAGCAGCCCCAGAAGCTGGGCGCGGAACACTGAAGCTTTCTTT; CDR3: CASSPRSWARNTEAFF
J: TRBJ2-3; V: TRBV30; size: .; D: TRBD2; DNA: TGTGCCTGGAGTTTGGGACTAGCGGGGAAAGATACGCAGTATTTT; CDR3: CAWSLGLAGKDTQYF
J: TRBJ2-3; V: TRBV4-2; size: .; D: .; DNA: TGTGCCAGCAGTGACCCACGGGGTCTCAAGCAGTATTTT; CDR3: CASSDPRGLKQYF
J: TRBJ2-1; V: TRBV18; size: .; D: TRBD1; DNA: TGTGCCAGCTCACCGACAGGGGACAATGAGCAGTTCTTC; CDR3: CASSPTGDNEQFF
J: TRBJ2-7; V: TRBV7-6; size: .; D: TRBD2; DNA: TGTGCCAGCAGCTTAGGGCCTAGCGGGAGTAGGCGAGAGCAGTACTTC; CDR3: CASSLGPSGSRREQYF
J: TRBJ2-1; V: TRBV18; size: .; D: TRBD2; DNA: TGTGCCAGCTCACCAGGGAGGGAAAATGAGCAGTTCTTC; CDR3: CASSPGRENEQFF
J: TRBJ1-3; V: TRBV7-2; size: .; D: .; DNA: TGTGCCAGCAGCTTAGAGGCCGACAGGAGCTCTGGAAACACCATATATTTT; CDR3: CASSLEADRSSGNTIYF
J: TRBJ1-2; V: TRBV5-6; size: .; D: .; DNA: TGTGCCAGCAGCTCCTGCGGTTACAACCATGGCTACACCTTC; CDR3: CASSSCGYNHGYTF
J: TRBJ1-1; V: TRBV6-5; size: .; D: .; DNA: TGTGCCAGCCGACAGTTGAACACTGAAGCTTTCTTT; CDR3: CASRQLNTEAFF
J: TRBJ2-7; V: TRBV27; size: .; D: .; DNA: TGTGCCAGCAGTTTTTCAAGTAGCTCCTACGAGCAGTACTTC; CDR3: CASSFSSSSYEQYF
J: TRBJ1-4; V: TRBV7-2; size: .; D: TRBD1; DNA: TGTGCCAGCAGCCCCGGGACAGCGAATGAAAAACTGTTTTTT; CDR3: CASSPGTANEKLFF
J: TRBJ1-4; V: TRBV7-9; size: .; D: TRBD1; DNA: TGTGCCAGCAGACCCCGGACAGGGTATAATGAAAAACTGTTTTTT; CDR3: CASRPRTGYNEKLFF
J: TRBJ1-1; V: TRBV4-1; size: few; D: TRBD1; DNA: TGCGCCAGCAGCCAAGATCCCGGCAGGGGGATCACCCTCCCTCTCACTGAAGCTTTCTTT; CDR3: CASSQDPGRGITLPLTEAFF
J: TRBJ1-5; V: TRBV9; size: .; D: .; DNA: TGTGCCAGCAGCGTAGACGTTGGGCCGCCTCAGCCCCAGCATTTT; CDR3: CASSVDVGPPQPQHF
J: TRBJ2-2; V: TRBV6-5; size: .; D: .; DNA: TGTGCCAGCAGTTACGGGGAGGAGATCACCGGGGAGCTGTTTTTT; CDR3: CASSYGEEITGELFF
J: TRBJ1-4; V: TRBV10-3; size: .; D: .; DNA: TGTGCCATCAGTGACCCGGGGGTGGATGAAAAACTGTTTTTT; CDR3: CAISDPGVDEKLFF
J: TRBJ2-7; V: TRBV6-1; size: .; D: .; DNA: TGTGCCAGCAGTGAAGCACCGGGTATCTCCTACGAGCAGTACTTC; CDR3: CASSEAPGISYEQYF
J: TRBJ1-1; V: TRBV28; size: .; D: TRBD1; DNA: TGTGCCAGCAGAAATTCGGGACAGGGTTCCACTGAAGCTTTCTTT; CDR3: CASRNSGQGSTEAFF
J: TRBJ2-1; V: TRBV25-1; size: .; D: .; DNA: TGTGCCAGCAGTCCTCCCCTAAGCTGGAGATCGGATGAGCAGTTCTTC; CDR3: CASSPPLSWRSDEQFF
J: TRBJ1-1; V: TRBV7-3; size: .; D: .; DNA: TGTGCCAGCAGCCCACCTTTGAGCACTGAAGCTTTCTTT; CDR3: CASSPPLSTEAFF
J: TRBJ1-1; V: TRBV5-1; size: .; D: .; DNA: TGCGCCAGCAGCTTCGGGACATTGAACACTGAAGCTTTCTTT; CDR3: CASSFGTLNTEAFF
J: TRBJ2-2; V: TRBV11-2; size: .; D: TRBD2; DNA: TGTGCCAGCAGCCAACGAGGGACTAGCGGAAACACCGGGGAGCTGTTTTTT; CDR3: CASSQRGTSGNTGELFF
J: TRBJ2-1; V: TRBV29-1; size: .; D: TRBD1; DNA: TGCAGCGTTGATCGTCTGAAGAGACAGGGAGACAATGAGCAGTTCTTC; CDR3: CSVDRLKRQGDNEQFF
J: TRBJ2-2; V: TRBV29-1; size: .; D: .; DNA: TGCAGCGTTTGGGTAGACTCGGGGGAGCTGTTTTTT; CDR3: CSVWVDSGELFF
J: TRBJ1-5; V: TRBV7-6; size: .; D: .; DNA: TGTGCCAGCAGCGGGGGGGGAAATCAGCCCCAGCATTTT; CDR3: CASSGGGNQPQHF
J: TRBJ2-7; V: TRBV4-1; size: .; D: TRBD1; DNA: TGCGCCAGCAGCCACTTCCGACAGGGCGTGACGCACTACGAGCAGTACTTC; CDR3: CASSHFRQGVTHYEQYF
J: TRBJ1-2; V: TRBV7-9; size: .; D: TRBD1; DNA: TGTGCCAGCAGCTTAGTAGGGACAGCTCACTATGGCTACACCTTC; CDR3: CASSLVGTAHYGYTF
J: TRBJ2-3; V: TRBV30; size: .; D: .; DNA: TGTGCCTGGGTGGCAGGGGGGGATACGCAGTATTTT; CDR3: CAWVAGGDTQYF
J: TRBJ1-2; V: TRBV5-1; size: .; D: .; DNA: TGCGCCAGCAGCTTGACAAATAACTATGGCTACACCTTC; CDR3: CASSLTNNYGYTF
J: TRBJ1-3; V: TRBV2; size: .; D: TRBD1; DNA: TGTGCCAGCAAAGACATAAGGGGGCAAAGTGGAAACACCATATATTTT; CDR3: CASKDIRGQSGNTIYF
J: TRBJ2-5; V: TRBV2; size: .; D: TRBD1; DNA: TGTGCCAGCAGTGGGGACAGGGAGACCCAGTACTTC; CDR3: CASSGDRETQYF
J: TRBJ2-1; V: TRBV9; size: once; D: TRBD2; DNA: TGTGCCAGCAGCGTACTAGCGGGAGTGGGTGAGCAGTTCTTC; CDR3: CASSVLAGVGEQFF
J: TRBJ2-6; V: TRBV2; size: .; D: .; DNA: TGTGCCAGCAGTGAACCCTCGGCTGGGGCCAACGTCCTGACTTTC; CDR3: CASSEPSAGANVLTF
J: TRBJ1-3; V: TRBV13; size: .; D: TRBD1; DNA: TGTGCCAGCAGCATACAGGGGGCATCTGGAAACACCATATATTTT; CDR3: CASSIQGASGNTIYF
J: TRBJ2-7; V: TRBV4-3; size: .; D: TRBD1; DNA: TGCGCCAGCAGCCAATGGTTGGGGGACAGGGGCTCCCACGAGCAGTACTTC; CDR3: CASSQWLGDRGSHEQYF
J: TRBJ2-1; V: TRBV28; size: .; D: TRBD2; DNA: TGTGCCAGCAGTACCGCTCTAGCGGGTAGCTCCTACAATGAGCAGTTCTTC; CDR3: CASSTALAGSSYNEQFF
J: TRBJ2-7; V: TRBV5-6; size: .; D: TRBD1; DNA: TGTGCCAGCAGCTTTGCCGGGACAGGGTACTACGAGCAGTACTTC; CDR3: CASSFAGTGYYEQYF
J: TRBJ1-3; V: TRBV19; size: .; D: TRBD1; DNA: TGTGCCAGTAGCACCGGGACAGCCACCTTCTTTTCGGGAAACACCATATATTTT; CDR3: CASSTGTATFFSGNTIYF
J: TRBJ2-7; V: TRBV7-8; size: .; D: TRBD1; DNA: TGTGCCAGCAGCTTGGACAGGGTCTACGAGCAGTACTTC; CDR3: CASSLDRVYEQYF
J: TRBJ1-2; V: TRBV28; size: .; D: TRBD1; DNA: TGTGCCAGCAGTATCCTTGGCACAGGGGGCAGCGAAAACTATGGCTACACCTTC; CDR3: CASSILGTGGSENYGYTF
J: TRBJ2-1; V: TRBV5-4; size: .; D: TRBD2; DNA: TGTGCCAGCAGCTCGGGACTAGCGGAGGGTTACAATGAGCAGTTCTTC; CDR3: CASSSGLAEGYNEQFF
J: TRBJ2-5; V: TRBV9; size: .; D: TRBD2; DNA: TGTGCCAGCAGCGTAGTGGCTAGCGGGGGGGGCCAGGTGGAGACCCAGTACTTC; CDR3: CASSVVASGGGQVETQYF
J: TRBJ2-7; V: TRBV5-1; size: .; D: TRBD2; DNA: TGCGCCAGCAGCTTGCCACGGGAGGTCTCCTACGAGCAGTACTTC; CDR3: CASSLPREVSYEQYF
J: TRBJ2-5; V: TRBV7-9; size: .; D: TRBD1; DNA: TGTGCCAGCAGCTCGGCGACAGGGGGCCGGGAGACCCAGTACTTC; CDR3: CASSSATGGRETQYF
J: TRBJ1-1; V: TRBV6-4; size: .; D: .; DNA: TGTGCCAGCAGTGACTCGAGGTATGGGAACACTGAAGCTTTCTTT; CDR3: CASSDSRYGNTEAFF
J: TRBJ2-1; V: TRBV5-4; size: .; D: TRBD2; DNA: TGTGCCAGCAGCTTTAAACTAGCGGGCGTCTCTCCCCACAATGAGCAGTTCTTC; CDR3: CASSFKLAGVSPHNEQFF
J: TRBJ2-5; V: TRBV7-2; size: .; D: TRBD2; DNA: TGTGCCAGCAGCTCCCGGGGGGGAAACCAAGAGACCCAGTACTTC; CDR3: CASSSRGGNQETQYF
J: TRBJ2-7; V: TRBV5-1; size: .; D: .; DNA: TGCGCCAGCAGATTCCGGGATACAACCTACGAGCAGTACTTC; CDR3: CASRFRDTTYEQYF
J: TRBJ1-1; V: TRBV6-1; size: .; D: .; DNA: TGTGCCAGCAGACATAAGGACACCAAAGGGACTGAAGCTTTCTTT; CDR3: CASRHKDTKGTEAFF